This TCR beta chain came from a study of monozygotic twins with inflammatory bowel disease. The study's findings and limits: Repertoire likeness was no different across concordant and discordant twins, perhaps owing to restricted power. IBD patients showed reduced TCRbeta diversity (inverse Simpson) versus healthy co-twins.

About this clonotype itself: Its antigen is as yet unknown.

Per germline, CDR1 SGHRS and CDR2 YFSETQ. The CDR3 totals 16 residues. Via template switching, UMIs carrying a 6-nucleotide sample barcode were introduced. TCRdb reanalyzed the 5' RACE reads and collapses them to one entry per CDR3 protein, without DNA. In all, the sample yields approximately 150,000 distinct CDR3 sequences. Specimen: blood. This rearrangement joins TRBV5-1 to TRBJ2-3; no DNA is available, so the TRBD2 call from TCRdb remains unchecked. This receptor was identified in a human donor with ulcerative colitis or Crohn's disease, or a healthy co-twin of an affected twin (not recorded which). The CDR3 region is CASSPGLAEGADTQYF.